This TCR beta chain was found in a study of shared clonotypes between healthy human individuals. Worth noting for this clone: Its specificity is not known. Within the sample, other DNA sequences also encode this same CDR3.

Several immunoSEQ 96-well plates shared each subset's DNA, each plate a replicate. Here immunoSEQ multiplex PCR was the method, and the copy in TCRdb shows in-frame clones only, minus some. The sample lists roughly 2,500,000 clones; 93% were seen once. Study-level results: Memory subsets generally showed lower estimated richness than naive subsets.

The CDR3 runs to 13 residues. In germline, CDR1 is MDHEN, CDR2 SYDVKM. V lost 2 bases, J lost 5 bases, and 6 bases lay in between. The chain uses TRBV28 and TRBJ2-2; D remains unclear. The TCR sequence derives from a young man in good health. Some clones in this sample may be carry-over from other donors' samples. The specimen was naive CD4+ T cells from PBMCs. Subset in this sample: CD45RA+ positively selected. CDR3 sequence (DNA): TGTGCCAGCAGTTTAGTAGGTACCGGGGAGCTGTTTTTT. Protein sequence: CASSLVGTGELFF.